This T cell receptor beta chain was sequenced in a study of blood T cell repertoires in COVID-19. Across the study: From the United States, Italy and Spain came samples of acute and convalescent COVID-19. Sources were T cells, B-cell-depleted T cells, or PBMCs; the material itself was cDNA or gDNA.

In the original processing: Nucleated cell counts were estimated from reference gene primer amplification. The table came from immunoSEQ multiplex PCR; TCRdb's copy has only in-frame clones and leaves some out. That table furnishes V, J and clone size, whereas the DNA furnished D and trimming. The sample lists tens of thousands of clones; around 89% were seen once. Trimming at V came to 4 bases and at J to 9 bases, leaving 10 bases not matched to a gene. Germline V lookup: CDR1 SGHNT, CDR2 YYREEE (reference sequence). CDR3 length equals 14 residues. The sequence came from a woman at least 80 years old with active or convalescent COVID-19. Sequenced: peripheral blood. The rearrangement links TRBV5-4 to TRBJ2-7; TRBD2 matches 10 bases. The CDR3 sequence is CASSETSGTALQYF. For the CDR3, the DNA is TGTGCCAGCAGCGAAACTAGCGGGACTGCCTTGCAGTACTTC.